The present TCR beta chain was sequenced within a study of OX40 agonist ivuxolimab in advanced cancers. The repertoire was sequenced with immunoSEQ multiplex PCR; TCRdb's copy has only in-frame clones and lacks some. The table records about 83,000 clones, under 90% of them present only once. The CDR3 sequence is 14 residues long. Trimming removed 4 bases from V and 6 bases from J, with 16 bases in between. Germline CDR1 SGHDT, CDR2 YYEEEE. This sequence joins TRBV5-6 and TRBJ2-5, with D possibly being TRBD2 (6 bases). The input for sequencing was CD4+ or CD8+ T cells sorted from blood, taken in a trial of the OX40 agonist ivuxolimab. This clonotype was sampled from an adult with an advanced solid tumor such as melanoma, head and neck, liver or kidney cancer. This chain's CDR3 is CASSLREARQTQYF. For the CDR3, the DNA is TGTGCCAGCAGCCTCAGGGAGGCGCGTCAGACCCAGTACTTC.